Below are 3 T cell receptor beta chains sequenced from a single sample in a study of Ad26.COV2.S vaccination and SARS-CoV-2 variants. The treatment denotes: some 20 received Ad26.COV2.S at low or high dose, single or two shots; five or six received placebo; per-sample allocation not given. Following the first vaccine or placebo injection, samples were taken on day 63. Libraries were prepared by immunoSEQ multiplex PCR; TCRdb keeps only in-frame clonotypes and omits some of them. The sample lists around 400,000 clones; more than 80% were seen once. The specimen comprised peripheral blood, sampled in a trial of Ad26.COV2.S vaccine versus placebo. Receptors originate from a person between 18 and 59 years old who received the Ad26.COV2.S COVID-19 vaccine or a placebo.

The gene calls are TRBV6-5 and TRBJ1-1, with TRBD1 matching over 7 bases. CDR1 and CDR2 from the germline V gene are MNHEY and SVGAGI. V lost 5 bases, J lost 4 bases, and 10 bases stayed unmatched. CDR3 length equals 15 residues. The CDR3 spells CASSRPNAGGTEAFF. The CDR3 DNA reads TGTGCCAGCAGTCGCCCCAATGCAGGGGGCACTGAAGCTTTCTTT.

The rearrangement uses TRBV30 and TRBJ1-1; D gene uncertain. Between the trimmed V and J ends, which lost 4 bases and 0 bases, there was a span of 3 bases. From germline, CDR1 is GTSNPN and CDR2 SVGIG (reference sequence). This CDR3 has 11 residues. The DNA of the CDR3 is TGTGCCTGGAACCTGAACACTGAAGCTTTCTTT. Translation: CAWNLNTEAFF. Filled out from reference TRBV30 and TRBJ1-1, the complete variable domain reads SQTIHQWPATLVQPVGSPLSLECTVEGTSNPNLYWYRQAAGRGLQLLFYSVGIGQISSEVPQNLSASRPQDRQFILSSKKLLLSDSGFYLCAWNLNTEAFFGQGTRLTVV.

V is TRBV7-2 and J is TRBJ1-1, with D maybe TRBD1 (6 bases). The CDR3 totals 15 residues. Trimming cost V 1 base and J 7 bases, with 16 bases left between them. From germline, CDR1 is SGHTA and CDR2 FQGNSA. CDR3 loop: CASSLDADRRSEAFF. The CDR3 coding sequence is TGTGCCAGCAGCTTAGACGCTGACAGGCGGAGTGAAGCTTTCTTT. The variable domain in full, completed from reference TRBV7-2 and TRBJ1-1, reads GAGVSQSPSNKVTEKGKDVELRCDPISGHTALYWYRQSLGQGLEFLIYFQGNSAPDKSGLPSDRFSAERTGGSVSTLTIQRTQQEDSAVYLCASSLDADRRSEAFFGQGTRLTVV.